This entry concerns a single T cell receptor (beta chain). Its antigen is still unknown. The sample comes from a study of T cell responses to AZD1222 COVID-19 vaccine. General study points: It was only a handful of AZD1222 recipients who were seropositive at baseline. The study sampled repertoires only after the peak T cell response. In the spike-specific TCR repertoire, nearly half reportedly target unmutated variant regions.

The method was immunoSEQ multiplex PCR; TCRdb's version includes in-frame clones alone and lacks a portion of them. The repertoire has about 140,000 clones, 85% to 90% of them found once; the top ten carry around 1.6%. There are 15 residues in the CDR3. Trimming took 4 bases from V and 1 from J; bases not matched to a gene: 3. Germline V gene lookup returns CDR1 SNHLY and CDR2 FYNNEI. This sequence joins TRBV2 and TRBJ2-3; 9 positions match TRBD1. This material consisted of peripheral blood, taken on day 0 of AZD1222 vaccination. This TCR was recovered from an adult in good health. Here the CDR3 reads CASSATGGGTDTQYF. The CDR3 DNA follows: TGTGCCAGCAGTGCGACAGGGGGAGGCACAGATACGCAGTATTTT.